This T cell receptor (beta chain) was observed in a study of graft-versus-host responses after intestinal transplantation. Trimming left V 8 bases short and J 12 bases short, with 17 bases between. This CDR3 is built from 12 residues. Germline V gene lookup returns CDR1 SGHVS and CDR2 FNYEAQ. Here immunoSEQ multiplex PCR was the method, and the copy in TCRdb shows in-frame clones only, minus some. This table has about 90,000 clones, about 93% appearing once. Concerning this clone itself: Its antigen is unidentified.

The V and J genes are TRBV7-6 and TRBJ2-1; TRBD1 is a possible D gene (6 bases). The material sequenced was unstimulated CD8+ T cells sorted from spleen or lymph node cells, taken before transplant. This TCR derives from a human donor who was the organ donor for an intestinal transplant. The CDR3 is CASQGPSGGQFF. The CDR3 nucleotides are TGTGCCAGCCAGGGGCCCAGTGGTGGGCAGTTCTTC.